A selection of T cell receptor beta chains follows, all from one sample in a study of T cell repertoires in cytomegalovirus infection. TCRdb re-called the reads with MiXCR, one entry per CDR3 protein. This sample has about 240,000 distinct CDR3 sequences, with around 6.4% found just once. Input material: PBMCs. These receptors all come from a human donor in good health (CMV status not recorded). Some clones in this sample may be carry-over from other donors' samples. CDR3s include the opening cysteine and the closing phenylalanine or tryptophan. The D gene is left open where the match is weak. A clone size is listed for some rows: how often the clone was seen (once, few, many), or a class if it is expanded.

CDR3 protein: CASSELPDFSSGNTIYF
CDR3 DNA: TGTGCCAGCAGTGAATTGCCAGATTTCAGCTCTGGAAACACCATATATTTT
D gene: NA
J gene: TRBJ1-3
clone size: many
V gene: TRBV25-1

CDR3 protein: CAISPTTGQAQYF
CDR3 DNA: TGTGCCATCAGCCCGACGACGGGTCAGGCGCAGTATTTT
D gene: NA
J gene: TRBJ2-3
clone size: many
V gene: TRBV10-3

CDR3 protein: CSAKQDNSNQPQHF
CDR3 DNA: TGCAGTGCTAAACAGGATAATAGCAATCAGCCCCAGCATTTT
D gene: NA
J gene: TRBJ1-5
clone size: many
V gene: TRBV20-1

CDR3 protein: CASSQDLVSRIYEQYF
CDR3 DNA: TGCGCCAGCAGCCAAGATCTTGTGTCTAGGATCTACGAGCAGTACTTC
D gene: NA
J gene: TRBJ2-7
clone size: NA
V gene: TRBV4-1

CDR3 protein: CASSFVVSGANVLTF
CDR3 DNA: TGTGCCAGCAGTTTCGTTGTTTCTGGGGCCAACGTCCTGACTTTC
D gene: NA
J gene: TRBJ2-6
clone size: many
V gene: TRBV27

CDR3 protein: CASSQVGGVVLANVLTF
CDR3 DNA: TGCGCCAGCAGCCAAGTCGGAGGGGTTGTGTTAGCCAACGTCCTGACTTTC
D gene: NA
J gene: TRBJ2-6
clone size: NA
V gene: TRBV4-3

CDR3 protein: CSVVQGTWGNEQFF
CDR3 DNA: TGCAGCGTTGTCCAGGGAACTTGGGGCAATGAGCAGTTCTTC
D gene: NA
J gene: TRBJ2-1
clone size: many
V gene: TRBV29-1

CDR3 protein: CASSPRGTVNTEAFF
CDR3 DNA: TGTGCCAGCAGCCCGCGAGGGACAGTGAACACTGAAGCTTTCTTT
D gene: TRBD1
J gene: TRBJ1-1
clone size: many
V gene: TRBV7-2

CDR3 protein: CASSTTGSNYGYTF
CDR3 DNA: TGTGCCAGCAGCACTACCGGGTCCAACTATGGCTACACCTTC
D gene: NA
J gene: TRBJ1-2
clone size: many
V gene: TRBV28

CDR3 protein: CASIPDRPAANYGYTF
CDR3 DNA: TGTGCCAGTATCCCTGACAGGCCCGCAGCTAACTATGGCTACACCTTC
D gene: NA
J gene: TRBJ1-2
clone size: many
V gene: TRBV19

CDR3 protein: CASRVTGLGEQYF
CDR3 DNA: TGTGCCAGCAGGGTGACAGGGTTGGGGGAGCAGTACTTC
D gene: TRBD1
J gene: TRBJ2-7
clone size: many
V gene: TRBV6-1

CDR3 protein: CASSLLGILNQPQHF
CDR3 DNA: TGTGCCAGCAGCTTGCTAGGTATACTCAATCAGCCCCAGCATTTT
D gene: NA
J gene: TRBJ1-5
clone size: many
V gene: TRBV5-5

CDR3 protein: CASSPFIWGGTESYEQYF
CDR3 DNA: TGTGCCAGCAGCCCCTTTATATGGGGGGGGACAGAATCCTACGAGCAGTACTTC
D gene: NA
J gene: TRBJ2-7
clone size: many
V gene: TRBV7-8

CDR3 protein: CSARDWEGTQHF
CDR3 DNA: TGCAGTGCTAGAGATTGGGAAGGGACCCAGCATTTT
D gene: NA
J gene: TRBJ1-5
clone size: NA
V gene: TRBV20-1

CDR3 protein: CASSLGWSQALYEQYF
CDR3 DNA: TGTGCCAGCAGCTTAGGTTGGTCCCAGGCCCTCTACGAGCAGTACTTC
D gene: NA
J gene: TRBJ2-7
clone size: many
V gene: TRBV7-2

CDR3 protein: CASSLPIPLTRTYDQETQYF
CDR3 DNA: TGTGCCAGCAGTTTACCGATACCTCTAACCCGGACATATGACCAAGAGACCCAGTACTTC
D gene: NA
J gene: TRBJ2-5
clone size: many
V gene: TRBV6-2/TRBV6-3

CDR3 protein: CASSQDRMAETQYF
CDR3 DNA: TGCGCCAGCAGCCAAGATAGGATGGCAGAGACCCAGTACTTC
D gene: NA
J gene: TRBJ2-5
clone size: many
V gene: TRBV4-3